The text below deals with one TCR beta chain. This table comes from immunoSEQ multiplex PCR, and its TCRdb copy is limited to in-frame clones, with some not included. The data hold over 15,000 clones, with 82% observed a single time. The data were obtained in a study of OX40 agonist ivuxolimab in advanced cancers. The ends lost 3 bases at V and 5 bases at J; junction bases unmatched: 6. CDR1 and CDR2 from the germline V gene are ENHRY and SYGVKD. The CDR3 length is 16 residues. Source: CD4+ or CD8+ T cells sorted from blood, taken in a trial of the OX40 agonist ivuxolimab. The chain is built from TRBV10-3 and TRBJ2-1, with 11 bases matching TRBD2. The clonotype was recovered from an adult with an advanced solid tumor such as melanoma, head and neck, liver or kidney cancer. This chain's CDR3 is CAISDQTSGRNNEQFF. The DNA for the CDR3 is TGTGCCATCAGTGATCAAACTAGCGGGAGAAACAATGAGCAGTTCTTC.